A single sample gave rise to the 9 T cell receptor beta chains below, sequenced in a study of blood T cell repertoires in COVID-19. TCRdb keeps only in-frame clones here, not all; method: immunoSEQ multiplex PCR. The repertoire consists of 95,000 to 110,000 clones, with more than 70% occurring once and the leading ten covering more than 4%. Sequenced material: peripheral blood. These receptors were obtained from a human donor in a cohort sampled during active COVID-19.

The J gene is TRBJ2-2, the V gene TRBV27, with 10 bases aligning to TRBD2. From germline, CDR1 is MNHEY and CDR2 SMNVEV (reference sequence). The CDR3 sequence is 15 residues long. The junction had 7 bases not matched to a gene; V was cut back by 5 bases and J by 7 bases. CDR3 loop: CASSLLAGFNGELFF. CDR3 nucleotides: TGTGCCAGCAGTCTACTAGCGGGATTCAACGGGGAGCTGTTTTTT.

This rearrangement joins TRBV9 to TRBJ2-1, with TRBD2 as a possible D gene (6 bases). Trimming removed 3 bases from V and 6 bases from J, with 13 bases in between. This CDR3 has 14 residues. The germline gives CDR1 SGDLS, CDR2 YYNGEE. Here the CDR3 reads CASSEHRDFNEQFF. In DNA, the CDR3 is TGTGCCAGCAGCGAGCACCGGGACTTCAATGAGCAGTTCTTC.

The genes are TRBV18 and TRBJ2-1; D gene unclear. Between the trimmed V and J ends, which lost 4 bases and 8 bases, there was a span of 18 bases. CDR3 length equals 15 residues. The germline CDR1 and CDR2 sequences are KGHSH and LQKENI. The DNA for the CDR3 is TGTGCCAGCTCACGTGACTCCCGAGCCCCCCATGAGCAGTTCTTC. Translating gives CASSRDSRAPHEQFF.

CDR3 DNA: TGTGCCATCAGTGAGTCTCGGCAGGGATCCTATGGCTACACCTTC. It yields the protein CAISESRQGSYGYTF. This rearrangement joins TRBV10-3 to TRBJ1-2, with D possibly being TRBD1 (5 bases). The CDR3 sequence is 15 residues long. Trimming took 0 bases from V and 4 from J, leaving 12 bases between them. Per the germline V gene, CDR1 is ENHRY and CDR2 is SYGVKD.

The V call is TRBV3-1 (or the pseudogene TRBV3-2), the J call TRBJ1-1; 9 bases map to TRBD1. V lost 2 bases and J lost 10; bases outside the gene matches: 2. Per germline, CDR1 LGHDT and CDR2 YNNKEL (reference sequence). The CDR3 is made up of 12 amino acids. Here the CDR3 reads CASSQTGGTAFF. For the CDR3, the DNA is TGTGCCAGCAGCCAAACAGGGGGCACAGCTTTCTTT.

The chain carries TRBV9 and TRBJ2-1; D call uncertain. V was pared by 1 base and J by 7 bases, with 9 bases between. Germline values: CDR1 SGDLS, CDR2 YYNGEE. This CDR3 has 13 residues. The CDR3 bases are TGTGCCAGCAGCGTAATAGATTTTAATGAGCAGTTCTTC. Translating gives CASSVIDFNEQFF.

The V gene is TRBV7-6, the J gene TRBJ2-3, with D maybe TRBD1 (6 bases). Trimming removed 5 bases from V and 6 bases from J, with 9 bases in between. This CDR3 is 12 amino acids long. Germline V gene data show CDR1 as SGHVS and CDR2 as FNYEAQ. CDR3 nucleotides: TGTGCCAGCAGCCCTACAGGGGATACGCAGTATTTT. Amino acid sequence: CASSPTGDTQYF.

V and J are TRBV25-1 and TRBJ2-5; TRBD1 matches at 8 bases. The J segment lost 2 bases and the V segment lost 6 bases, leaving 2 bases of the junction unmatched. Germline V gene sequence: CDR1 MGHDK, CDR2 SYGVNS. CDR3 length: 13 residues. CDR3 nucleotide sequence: TGTGCCAGCAGACAGGGGGGTCAAGAGACCCAGTACTTC. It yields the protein CASRQGGQETQYF. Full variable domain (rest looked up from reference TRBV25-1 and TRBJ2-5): EADIYQTPRYLVIGTGKKITLECSQTMGHDKMYWYQQDPGMELHLIHYSYGVNSTEKGDLSSESTVSRIRTEHFPLTLESARPSHTSQYLCASRQGGQETQYFGPGTRLLVL.

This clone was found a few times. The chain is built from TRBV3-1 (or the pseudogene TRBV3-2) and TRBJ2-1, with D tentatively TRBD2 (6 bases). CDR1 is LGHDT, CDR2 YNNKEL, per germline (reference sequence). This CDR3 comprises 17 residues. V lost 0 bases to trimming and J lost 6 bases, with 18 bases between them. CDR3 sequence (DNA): TGTGCCAGCAGCCAAGAAAGGACGGGAGAATACCGCAATGAGCAGTTCTTC. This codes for CASSQERTGEYRNEQFF.